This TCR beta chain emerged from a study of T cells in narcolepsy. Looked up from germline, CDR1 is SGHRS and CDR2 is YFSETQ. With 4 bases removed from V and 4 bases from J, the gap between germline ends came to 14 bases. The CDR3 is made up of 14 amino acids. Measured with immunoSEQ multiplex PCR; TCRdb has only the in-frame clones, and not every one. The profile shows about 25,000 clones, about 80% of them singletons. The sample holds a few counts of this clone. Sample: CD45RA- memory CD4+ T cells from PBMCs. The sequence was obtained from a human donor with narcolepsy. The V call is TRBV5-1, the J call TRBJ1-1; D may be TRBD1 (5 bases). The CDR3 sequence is CASSPPGTSTEAFF. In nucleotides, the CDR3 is TGCGCCAGCAGCCCCCCGGGGACGAGCACTGAAGCTTTCTTT. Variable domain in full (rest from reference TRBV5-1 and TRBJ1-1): KAGVTQTPRYLIKTRGQQVTLSCSPISGHRSVSWYQQTPGQGLQFLFEYFSETQRNKGNFPGRFSGRQFSNSRSEMNVSTLELGDSALYLCASSPPGTSTEAFFGQGTRLTVV.